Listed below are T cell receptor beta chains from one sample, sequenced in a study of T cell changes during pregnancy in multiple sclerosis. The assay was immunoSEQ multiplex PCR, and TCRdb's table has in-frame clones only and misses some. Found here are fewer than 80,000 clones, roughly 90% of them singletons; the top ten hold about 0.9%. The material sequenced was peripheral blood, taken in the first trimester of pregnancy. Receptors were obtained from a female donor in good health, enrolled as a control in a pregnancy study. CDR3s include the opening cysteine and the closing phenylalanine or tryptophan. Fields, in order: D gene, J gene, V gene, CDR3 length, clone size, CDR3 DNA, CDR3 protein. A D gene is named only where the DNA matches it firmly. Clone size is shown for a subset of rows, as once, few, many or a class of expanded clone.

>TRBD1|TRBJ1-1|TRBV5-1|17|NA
TGCGCCAGCAGCTTCCTTCCTTGGGGACAGGGTAAACCTGAAGCTTTCTTT
CASSFLPWGQGKPEAFF
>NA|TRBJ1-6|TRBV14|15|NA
TGTGCCAGCAGCATGCAGGGTGTTCGTTTCGGACCCCTCCACTTT
CASSMQGVRFGPLHF
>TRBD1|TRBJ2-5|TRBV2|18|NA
TGTGCCAGCAGTGAAGCAAGTCCGGGACAGGGGGTCCAAGAGACCCAGTACTTC
CASSEASPGQGVQETQYF
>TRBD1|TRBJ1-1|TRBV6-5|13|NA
TGTGCCAGCAGACGGGACAGGGTCACTGAAGCTTTCTTT
CASRRDRVTEAFF
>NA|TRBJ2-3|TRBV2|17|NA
TGTGCCAGCAGTGAGTTTGTACTAGCTGATATCACAGATACGCAGTATTTT
CASSEFVLADITDTQYF
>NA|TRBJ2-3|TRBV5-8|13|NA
TGTGCCAGCAGGGCAGCGGCGTCGGATACGCAGTATTTT
CASRAAASDTQYF
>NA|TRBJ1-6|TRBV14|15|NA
TGTGCCAGCAGCCAAGACAGGGTAGGGAATTCACCCCTCCACTTT
CASSQDRVGNSPLHF
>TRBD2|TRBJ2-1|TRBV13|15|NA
TGTGCCAGCAGCGAAACTAGCGGATATTACAATGAGCAGTTCTTC
CASSETSGYYNEQFF
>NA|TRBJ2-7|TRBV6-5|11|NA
TGTGCCAGCAGTGAAGGGGGCGAGCAGTACTTC
CASSEGGEQYF
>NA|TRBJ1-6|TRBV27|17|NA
TGTGCCAGCAGCCATCTCGACAGGCGACTTTACAATTCACCCCTCCACTTT
CASSHLDRRLYNSPLHF
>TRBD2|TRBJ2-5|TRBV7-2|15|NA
TGTGCCAGCAGGAGCGGGGGGATCTTCGGGGAGACCCAGTACTTC
CASRSGGIFGETQYF
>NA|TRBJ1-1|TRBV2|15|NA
TGTGCCAGCAGTGAAGATAGCCCACTGAACACTGAAGCTTTCTTT
CASSEDSPLNTEAFF
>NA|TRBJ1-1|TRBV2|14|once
TGTGCCAGCAGTGATCGTAGGGGGAACACTGAAGCTTTCTTT
CASSDRRGNTEAFF
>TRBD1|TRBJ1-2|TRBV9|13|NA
TGTGCCAGCAGCGCTCCCGGGACAGCCATCGGGACCTTC
CASSAPGTAIGTF
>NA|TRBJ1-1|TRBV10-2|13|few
TGCGCCAGCAGTGGACAGGTGAACACTGAAGCTTTCTTT
CASSGQVNTEAFF
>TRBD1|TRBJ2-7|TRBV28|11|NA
TGTGCCAGCAGTACTGGACAGGTGCAGTACTTC
CASSTGQVQYF
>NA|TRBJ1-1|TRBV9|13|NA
TGTGCCAGCCATGACGGAGGGGACACTGAAGCTTTCTTT
CASHDGGDTEAFF
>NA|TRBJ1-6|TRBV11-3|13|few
TGTGCCAGCAGCTTAGGAGAAAGTTCACCCCTCCACTTT
CASSLGESSPLHF